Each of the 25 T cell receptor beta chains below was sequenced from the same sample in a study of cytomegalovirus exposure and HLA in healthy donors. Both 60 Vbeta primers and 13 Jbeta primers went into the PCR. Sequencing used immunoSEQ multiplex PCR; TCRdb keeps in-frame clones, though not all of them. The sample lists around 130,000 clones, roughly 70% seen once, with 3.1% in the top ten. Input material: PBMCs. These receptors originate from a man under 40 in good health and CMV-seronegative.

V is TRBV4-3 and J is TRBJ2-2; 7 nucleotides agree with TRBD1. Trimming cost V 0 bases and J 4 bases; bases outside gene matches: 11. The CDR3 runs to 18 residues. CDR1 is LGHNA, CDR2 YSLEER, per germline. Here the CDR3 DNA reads TGCGCCAGCAGCCAAGATCGTTTAACAGGGGTCGGCACCGGGGAGCTGTTTTTT. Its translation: CASSQDRLTGVGTGELFF.

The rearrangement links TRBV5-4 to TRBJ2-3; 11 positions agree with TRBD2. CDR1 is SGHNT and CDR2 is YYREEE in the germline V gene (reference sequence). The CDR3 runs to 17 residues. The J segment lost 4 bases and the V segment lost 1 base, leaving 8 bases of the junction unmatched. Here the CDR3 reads CASSLRLAGGPSDTQYF. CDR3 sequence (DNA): TGTGCCAGCAGCTTGCGTCTAGCGGGAGGTCCCTCAGATACGCAGTATTTT.

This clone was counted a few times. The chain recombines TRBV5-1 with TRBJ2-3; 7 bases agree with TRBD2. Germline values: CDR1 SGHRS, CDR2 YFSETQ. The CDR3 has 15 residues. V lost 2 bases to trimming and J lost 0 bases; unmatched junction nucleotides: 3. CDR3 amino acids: CASSFAGVSTDTQYF. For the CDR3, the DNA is TGCGCCAGCAGCTTTGCGGGGGTTAGCACAGATACGCAGTATTTT.

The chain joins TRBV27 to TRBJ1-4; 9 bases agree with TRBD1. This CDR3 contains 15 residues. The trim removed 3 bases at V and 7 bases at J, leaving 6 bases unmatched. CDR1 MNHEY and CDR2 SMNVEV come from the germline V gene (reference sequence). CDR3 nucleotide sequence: TGTGCCAGCAGTTTTTATAGGGACAGGGTTGAAAAACTGTTTTTT. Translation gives CASSFYRDRVEKLFF. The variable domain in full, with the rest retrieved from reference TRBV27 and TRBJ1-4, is EAQVTQNPRYLITVTGKKLTVTCSQNMNHEYMSWYRQDPGLGLRQIYYSMNVEVTDKGDVPEGYKVSRKEKRNFPLILESPSPNQTSLYFCASSFYRDRVEKLFFGSGTQLSVL.

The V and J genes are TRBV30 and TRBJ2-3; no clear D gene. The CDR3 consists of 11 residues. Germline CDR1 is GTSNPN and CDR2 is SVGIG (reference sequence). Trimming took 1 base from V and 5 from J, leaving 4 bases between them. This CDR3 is CAWSAGDTQYF. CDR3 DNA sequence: TGTGCCTGGAGTGCCGGAGATACGCAGTATTTT. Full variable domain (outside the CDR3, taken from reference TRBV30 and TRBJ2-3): SQTIHQWPATLVQPVGSPLSLECTVEGTSNPNLYWYRQAAGRGLQLLFYSVGIGQISSEVPQNLSASRPQDRQFILSSKKLLLSDSGFYLCAWSAGDTQYFGPGTRLTVL.

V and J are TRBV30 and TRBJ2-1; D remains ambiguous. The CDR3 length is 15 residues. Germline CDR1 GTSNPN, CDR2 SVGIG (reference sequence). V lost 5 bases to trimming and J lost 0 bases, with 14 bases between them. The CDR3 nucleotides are TGTGCCTGGGGATCAGGATTGAGCTCCTACAATGAGCAGTTCTTC. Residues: CAWGSGLSSYNEQFF.

The CDR3 sequence: CASSPGQGLNTEAFF. The CDR3 DNA sequence: TGTGCCAGCAGTCCCGGACAGGGACTGAACACTGAAGCTTTCTTT. The chain combines TRBV14 with TRBJ1-1; TRBD1 matches at 8 bases. Germline CDR1 and CDR2: SGHDN and FVKESK. The CDR3 is 15 residues long. Unmatched junction bases numbered 6, after V lost 6 bases and J lost 0 bases.

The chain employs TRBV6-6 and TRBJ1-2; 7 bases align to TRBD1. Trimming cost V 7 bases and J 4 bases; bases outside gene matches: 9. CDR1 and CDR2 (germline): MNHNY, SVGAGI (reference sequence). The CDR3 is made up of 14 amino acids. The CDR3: CASTITGVGYGYTF. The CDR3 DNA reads TGTGCCAGCACTATAACAGGGGTTGGCTATGGCTACACCTTC.

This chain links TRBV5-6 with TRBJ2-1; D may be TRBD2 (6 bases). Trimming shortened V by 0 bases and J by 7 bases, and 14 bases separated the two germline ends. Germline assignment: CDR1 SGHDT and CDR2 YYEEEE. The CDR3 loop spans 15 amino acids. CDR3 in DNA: TGTGCCAGCAGCTTGGGACTAGTAGGGTTGAATGAGCAGTTCTTC. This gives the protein CASSLGLVGLNEQFF. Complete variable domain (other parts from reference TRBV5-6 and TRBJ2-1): DAGVTQSPTHLIKTRGQQVTLRCSPKSGHDTVSWYQQALGQGPQFIFQYYEEEERQRGNFPDRFSGHQFPNYSSELNVNALLLGDSALYLCASSLGLVGLNEQFFGPGTRLTVL.

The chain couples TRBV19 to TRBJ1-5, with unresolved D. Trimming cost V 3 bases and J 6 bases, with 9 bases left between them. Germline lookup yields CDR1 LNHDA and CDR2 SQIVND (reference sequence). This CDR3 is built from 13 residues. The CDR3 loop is CASSISPGQPQHF. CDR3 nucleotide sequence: TGTGCCAGTAGTATCTCGCCCGGTCAGCCCCAGCATTTT.

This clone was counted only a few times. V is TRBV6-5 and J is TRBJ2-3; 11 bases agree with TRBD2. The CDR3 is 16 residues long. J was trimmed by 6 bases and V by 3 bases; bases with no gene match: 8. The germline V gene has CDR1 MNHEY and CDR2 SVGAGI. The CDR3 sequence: CASSYLRSGGVDTQYF. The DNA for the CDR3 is TGTGCCAGCAGTTATCTTCGTAGCGGGGGGGTGGATACGCAGTATTTT.

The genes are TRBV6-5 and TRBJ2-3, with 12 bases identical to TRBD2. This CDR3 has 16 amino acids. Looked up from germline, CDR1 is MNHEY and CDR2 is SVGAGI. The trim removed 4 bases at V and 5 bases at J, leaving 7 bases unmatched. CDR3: CASSFRLAGEGDTQYF. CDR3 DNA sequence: TGTGCCAGCAGTTTTAGACTAGCGGGGGAGGGAGATACGCAGTATTTT.

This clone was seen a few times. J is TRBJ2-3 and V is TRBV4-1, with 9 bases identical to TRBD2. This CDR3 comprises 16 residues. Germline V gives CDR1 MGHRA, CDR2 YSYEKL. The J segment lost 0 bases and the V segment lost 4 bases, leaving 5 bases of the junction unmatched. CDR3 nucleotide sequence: TGCGCCAGCAGCCGACTAGCGGATACGAGCACAGATACGCAGTATTTT. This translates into CASSRLADTSTDTQYF.

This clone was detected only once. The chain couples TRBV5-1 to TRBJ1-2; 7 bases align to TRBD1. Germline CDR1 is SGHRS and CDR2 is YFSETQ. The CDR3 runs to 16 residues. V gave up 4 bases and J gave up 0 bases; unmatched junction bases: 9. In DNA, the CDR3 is TGCGCCAGCAGCGCACTAGGGACAGTGCCTAACTATGGCTACACCTTC. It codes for CASSALGTVPNYGYTF.

The CDR3 coding sequence is TGCGCCAGCAGCTCAAAGGACAACCATGCAACTAATGAAAAACTGTTTTTT. It yields the protein CASSSKDNHATNEKLFF. V gene TRBV5-1 combines with J gene TRBJ1-4, with a possible D match to TRBD1 (5 bases). This CDR3 has 17 residues. Deletions cut 3 bases from V and 0 bases from J, with 15 bases between. Per germline, CDR1 SGHRS and CDR2 YFSETQ.

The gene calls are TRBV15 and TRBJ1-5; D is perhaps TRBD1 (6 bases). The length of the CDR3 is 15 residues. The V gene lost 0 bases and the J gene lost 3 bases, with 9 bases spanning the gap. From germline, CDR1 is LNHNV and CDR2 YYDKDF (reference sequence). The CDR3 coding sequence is TGTGCCACCAGCAGAGATGAGGGGGTCAATCAGCCCCAGCATTTT. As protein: CATSRDEGVNQPQHF.

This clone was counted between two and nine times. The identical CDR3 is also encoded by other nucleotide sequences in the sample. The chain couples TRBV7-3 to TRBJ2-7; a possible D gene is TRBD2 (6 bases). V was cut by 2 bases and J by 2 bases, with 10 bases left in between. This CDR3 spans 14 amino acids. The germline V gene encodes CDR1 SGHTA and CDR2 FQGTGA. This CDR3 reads CASSLGGGAYEQYF. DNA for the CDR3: TGTGCCAGCAGCTTAGGCGGCGGGGCCTACGAGCAGTACTTC.

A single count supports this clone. CDR3 amino acids: CASSPGLAGGSYEQYF. DNA for the CDR3: TGTGCCAGCAGCCCGGGACTAGCGGGGGGCTCCTACGAGCAGTACTTC. The chain carries TRBV27 and TRBJ2-7; 15 bases map to TRBD2. Germline CDR1 is MNHEY and CDR2 is SMNVEV (reference sequence). The CDR3 totals 16 residues. V dropped 6 bases and J dropped 0; count of bases not matched to a gene: 3.

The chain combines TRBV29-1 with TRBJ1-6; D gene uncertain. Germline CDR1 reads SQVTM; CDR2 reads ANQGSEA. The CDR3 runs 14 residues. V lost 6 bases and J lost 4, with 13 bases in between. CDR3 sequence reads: CSVRTGNYNSPLHF. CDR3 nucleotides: TGCAGCGTAAGAACCGGGAATTATAATTCACCCCTCCACTTT.

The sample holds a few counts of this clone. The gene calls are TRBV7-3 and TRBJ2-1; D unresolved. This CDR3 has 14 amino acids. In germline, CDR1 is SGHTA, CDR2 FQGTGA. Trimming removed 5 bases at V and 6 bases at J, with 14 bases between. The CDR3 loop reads CASSRQHALNEQFF. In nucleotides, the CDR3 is TGTGCCAGCAGCCGACAACATGCCCTCAATGAGCAGTTCTTC.

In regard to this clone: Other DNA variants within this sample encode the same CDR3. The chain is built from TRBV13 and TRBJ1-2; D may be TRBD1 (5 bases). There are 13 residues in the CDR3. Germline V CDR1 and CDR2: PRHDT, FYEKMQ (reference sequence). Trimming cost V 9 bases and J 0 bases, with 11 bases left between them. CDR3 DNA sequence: TGTGCCAGTAGCCTGACAGCTAACTATGGCTACACCTTC. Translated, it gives CASSLTANYGYTF.

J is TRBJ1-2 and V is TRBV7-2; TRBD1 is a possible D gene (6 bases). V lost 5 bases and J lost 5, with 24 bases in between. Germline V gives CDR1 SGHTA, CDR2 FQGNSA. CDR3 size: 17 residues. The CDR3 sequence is CASSQTAGVRSIYGYTF. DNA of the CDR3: TGTGCCAGCAGCCAAACAGCAGGGGTGAGATCCATTTATGGCTACACCTTC.

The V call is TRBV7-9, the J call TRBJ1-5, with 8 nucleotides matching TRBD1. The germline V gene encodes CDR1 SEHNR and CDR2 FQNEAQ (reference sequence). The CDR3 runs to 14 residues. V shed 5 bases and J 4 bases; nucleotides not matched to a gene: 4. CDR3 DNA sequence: TGTGCCAGCAGCCCGGGACAGGATAATCAGCCCCAGCATTTT. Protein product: CASSPGQDNQPQHF.

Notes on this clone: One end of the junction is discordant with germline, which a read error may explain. The CDR3 region has the DNA TGTGCCAGCAGCTTAGTTTCAGGGGGCACCGATACGCAGTATTTT. Its protein is CASSLVSGGTDTQYF. V and J are TRBV7-9 and TRBJ2-3; 8 bases line up with TRBD1. The length of the CDR3 is 15 residues. Germline assignment: CDR1 SEHNR and CDR2 FQNEAQ (reference sequence).

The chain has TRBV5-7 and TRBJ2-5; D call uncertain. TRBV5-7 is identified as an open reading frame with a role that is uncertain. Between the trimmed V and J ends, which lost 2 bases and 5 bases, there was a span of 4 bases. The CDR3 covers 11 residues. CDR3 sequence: CASSFGETQYF. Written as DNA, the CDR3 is TGTGCCAGCAGCTTCGGGGAGACCCAGTACTTC.